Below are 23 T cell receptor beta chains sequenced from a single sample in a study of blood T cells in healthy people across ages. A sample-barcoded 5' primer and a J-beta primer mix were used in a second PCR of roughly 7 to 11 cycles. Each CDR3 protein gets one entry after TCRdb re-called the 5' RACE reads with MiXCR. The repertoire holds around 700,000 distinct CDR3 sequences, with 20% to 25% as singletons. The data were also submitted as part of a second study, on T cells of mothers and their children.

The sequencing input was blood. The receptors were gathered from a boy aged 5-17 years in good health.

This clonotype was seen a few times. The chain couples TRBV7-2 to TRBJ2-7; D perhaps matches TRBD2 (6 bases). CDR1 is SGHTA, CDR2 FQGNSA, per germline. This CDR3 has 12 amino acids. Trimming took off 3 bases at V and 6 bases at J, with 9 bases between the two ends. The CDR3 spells CASSFGDFEQYF. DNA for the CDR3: TGTGCCAGCAGCTTCGGGGACTTCGAGCAGTACTTC.

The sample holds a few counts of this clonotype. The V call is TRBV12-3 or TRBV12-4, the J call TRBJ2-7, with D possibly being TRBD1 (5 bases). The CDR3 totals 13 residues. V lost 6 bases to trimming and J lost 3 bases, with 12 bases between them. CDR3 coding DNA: TGTGCCAGCAGACCCCAGGGATACTACGAGCAGTACTTC. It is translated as CASRPQGYYEQYF.

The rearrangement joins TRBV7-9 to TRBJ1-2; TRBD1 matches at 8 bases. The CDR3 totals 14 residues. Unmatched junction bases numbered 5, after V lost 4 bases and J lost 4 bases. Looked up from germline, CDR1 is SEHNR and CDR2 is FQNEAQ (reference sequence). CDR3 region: CASSSGQASYGYTF. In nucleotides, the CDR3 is TGTGCCAGCAGCTCGGGACAGGCCTCCTATGGCTACACCTTC.

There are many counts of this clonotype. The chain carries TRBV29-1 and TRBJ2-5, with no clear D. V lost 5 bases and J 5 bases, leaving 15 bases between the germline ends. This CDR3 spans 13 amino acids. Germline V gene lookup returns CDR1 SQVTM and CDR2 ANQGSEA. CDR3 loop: CSVLGWAEETQYF. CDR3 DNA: TGCAGCGTTCTGGGTTGGGCAGAGGAGACCCAGTACTTC. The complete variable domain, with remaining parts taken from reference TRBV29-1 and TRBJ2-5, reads SAVISQKPSRDICQRGTSLTIQCQVDSQVTMMFWYRQQPGQSLTLIATANQGSEATYESGFVIDKFPISRPNLTFSTLTVSNMSPEDSSIYLCSVLGWAEETQYFGPGTRLLVL.

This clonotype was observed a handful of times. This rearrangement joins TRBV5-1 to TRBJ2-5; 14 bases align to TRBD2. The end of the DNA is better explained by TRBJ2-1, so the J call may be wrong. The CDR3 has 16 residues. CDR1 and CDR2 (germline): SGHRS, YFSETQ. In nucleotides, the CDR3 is TGCGCCAGCAGCTGGGGGACTAGCGGGAGTTTCGATGAGCAGTTCTTC. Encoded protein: CASSWGTSGSFDEQFF.

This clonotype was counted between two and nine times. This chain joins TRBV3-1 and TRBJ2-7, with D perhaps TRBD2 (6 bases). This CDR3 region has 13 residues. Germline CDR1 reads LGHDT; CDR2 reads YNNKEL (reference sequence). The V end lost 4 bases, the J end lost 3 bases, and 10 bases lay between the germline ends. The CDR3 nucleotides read TGTGCCAGCAGCCCGGACTACTTCTACGAGCAGTACTTC. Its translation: CASSPDYFYEQYF.

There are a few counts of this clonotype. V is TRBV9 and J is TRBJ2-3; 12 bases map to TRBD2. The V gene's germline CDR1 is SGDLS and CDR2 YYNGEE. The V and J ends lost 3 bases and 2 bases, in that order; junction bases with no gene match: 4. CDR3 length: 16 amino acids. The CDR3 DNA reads TGTGCCAGCAGCGGCGGACTAGCGGGATACACAGATACGCAGTATTTT. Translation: CASSGGLAGYTDTQYF.

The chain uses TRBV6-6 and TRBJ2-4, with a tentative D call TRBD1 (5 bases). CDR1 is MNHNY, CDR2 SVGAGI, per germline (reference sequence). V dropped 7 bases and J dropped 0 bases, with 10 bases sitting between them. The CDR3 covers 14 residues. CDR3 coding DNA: TGTGCCAGCATAGACAGCCAAGCCAAAAACATTCAGTACTTC. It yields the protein CASIDSQAKNIQYF.

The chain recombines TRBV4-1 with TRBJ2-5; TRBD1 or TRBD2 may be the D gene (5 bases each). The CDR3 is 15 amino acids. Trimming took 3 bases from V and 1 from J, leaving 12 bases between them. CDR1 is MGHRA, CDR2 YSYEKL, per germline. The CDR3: CASSQPGPTQETQYF. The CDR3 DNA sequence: TGCGCCAGCAGCCAGCCGGGGCCTACCCAAGAGACCCAGTACTTC.

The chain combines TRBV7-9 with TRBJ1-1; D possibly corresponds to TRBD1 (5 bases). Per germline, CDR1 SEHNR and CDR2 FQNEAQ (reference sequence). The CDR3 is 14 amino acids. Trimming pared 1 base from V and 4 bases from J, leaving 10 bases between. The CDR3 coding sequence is TGTGCCAGCAGCTTAGTGGGGAGGGGCACTGAAGCTTTCTTT. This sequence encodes CASSLVGRGTEAFF.

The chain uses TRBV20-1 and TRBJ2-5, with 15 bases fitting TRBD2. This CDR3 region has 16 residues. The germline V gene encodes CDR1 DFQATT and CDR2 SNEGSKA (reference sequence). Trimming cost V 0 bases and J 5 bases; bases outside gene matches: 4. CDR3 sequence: CSARDPGLAGGETQYF. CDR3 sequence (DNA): TGCAGTGCTAGAGATCCAGGACTAGCGGGAGGGGAGACCCAGTACTTC.

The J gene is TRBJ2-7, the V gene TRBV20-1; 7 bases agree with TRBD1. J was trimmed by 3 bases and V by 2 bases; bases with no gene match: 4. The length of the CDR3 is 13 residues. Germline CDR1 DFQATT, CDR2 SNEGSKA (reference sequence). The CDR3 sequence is CSARYGDSYEQYF. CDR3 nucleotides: TGCAGTGCTAGATATGGGGACAGCTACGAGCAGTACTTC.

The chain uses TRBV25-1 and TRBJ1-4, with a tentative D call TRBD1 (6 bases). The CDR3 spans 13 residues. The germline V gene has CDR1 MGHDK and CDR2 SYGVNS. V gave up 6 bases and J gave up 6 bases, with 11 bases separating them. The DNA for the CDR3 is TGTGCCAGCAGCGACAGGTCGTATGAAAAACTGTTTTTT. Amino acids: CASSDRSYEKLFF.

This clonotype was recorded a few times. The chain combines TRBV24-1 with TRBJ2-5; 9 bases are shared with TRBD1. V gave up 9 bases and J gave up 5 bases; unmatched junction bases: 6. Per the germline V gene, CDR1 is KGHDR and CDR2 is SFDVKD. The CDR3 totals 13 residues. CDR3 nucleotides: TGTGCCACCCGCATGACAGGGGGTGAGACCCAGTACTTC. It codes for CATRMTGGETQYF.

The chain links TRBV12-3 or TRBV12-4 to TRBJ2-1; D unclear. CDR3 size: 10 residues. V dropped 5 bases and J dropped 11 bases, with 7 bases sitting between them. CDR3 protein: CASSTSQQFF. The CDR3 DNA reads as TGTGCCAGCAGTACATCTCAGCAGTTCTTC.

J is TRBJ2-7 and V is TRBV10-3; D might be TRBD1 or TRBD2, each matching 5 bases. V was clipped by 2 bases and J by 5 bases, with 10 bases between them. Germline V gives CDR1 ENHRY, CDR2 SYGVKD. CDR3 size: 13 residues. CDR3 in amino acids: CAISEGGTHEQYF. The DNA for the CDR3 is TGTGCCATCAGTGAGGGGGGAACCCACGAGCAGTACTTC.

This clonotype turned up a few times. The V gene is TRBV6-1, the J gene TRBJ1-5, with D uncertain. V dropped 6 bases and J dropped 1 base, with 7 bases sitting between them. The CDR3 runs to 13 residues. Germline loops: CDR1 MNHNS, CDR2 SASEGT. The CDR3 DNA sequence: TGTGCCAGCAGCGGGGTCAGCAATCAGCCCCAGCATTTT. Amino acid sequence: CASSGVSNQPQHF.

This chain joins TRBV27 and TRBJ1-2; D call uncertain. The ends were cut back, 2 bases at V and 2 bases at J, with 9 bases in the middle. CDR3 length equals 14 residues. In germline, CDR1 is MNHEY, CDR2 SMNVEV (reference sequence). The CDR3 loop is CASSLDSANYGYTF. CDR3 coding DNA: TGTGCCAGCAGTTTAGATAGCGCGAACTATGGCTACACCTTC.

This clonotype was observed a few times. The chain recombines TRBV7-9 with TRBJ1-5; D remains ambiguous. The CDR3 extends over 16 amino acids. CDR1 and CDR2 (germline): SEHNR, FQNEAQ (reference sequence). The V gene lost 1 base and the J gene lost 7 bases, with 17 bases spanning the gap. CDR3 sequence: CASSLGSGADRQPQHF. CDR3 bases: TGTGCCAGCAGCTTAGGCTCGGGAGCTGATAGGCAGCCCCAGCATTTT.

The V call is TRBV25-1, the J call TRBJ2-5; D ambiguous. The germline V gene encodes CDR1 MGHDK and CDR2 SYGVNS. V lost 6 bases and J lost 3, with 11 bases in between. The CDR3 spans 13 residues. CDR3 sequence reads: CASRPRPEETQYF. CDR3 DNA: TGTGCCAGCAGGCCCAGACCGGAAGAGACCCAGTACTTC.

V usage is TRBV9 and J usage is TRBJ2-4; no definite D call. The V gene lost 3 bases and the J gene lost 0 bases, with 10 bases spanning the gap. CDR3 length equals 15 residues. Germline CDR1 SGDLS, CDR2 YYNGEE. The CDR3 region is CASSEDHLAKNIQYF. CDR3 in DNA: TGTGCCAGCAGCGAGGACCATTTAGCCAAAAACATTCAGTACTTC.

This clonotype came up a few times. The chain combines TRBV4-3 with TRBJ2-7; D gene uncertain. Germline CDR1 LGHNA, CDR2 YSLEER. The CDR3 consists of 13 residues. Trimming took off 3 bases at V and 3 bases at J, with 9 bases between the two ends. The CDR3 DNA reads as TGCGCCAGCAGCCAGATCCCTTTCTACGAGCAGTACTTC. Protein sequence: CASSQIPFYEQYF.

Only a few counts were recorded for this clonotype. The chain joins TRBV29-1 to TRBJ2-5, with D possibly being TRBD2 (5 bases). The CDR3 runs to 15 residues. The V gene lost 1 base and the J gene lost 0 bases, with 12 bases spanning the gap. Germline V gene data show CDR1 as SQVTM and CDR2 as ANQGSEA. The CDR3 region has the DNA TGCAGCGTTGAAGGGACTCCTGATTACCAAGAGACCCAGTACTTC. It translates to CSVEGTPDYQETQYF.